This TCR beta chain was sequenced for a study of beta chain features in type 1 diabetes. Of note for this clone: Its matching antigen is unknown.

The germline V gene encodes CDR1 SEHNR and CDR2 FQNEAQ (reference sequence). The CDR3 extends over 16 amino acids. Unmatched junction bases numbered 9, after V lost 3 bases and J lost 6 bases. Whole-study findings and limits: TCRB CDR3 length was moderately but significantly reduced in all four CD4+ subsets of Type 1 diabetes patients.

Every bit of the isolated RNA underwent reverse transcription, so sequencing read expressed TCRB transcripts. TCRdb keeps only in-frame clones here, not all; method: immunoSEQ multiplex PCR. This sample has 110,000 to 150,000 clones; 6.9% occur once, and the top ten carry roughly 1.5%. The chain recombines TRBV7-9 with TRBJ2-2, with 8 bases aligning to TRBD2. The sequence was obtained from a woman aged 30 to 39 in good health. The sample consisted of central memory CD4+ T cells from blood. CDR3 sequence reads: CASSLWAGGEAGELFF. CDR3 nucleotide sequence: TGTGCCAGCAGCTTGTGGGCGGGAGGCGAGGCCGGGGAGCTGTTTTTT.